The source of this T cell receptor (beta chain) is a study of regulatory T cells in long-lasting Graves disease. This clonotype has a count of ten or more. Stated time point: persistent/refractory GD, antithyroid drugs over 5 years with positive TRAb. From PBMCs, RNA was extracted and then used to make the TCR library. Combining iRepertoire HTBI primers with Arm-PCR of CDR3 regions, the authors built TCR beta libraries. TCRdb called the multiplex PCR reads again in MiXCR, with one record for every CDR3 protein. In the table there are about 460,000 distinct CDR3 sequences, around a fifth of which are singletons. Trimming at V came to 6 bases and at J to 4 bases, leaving 7 bases not matched to a gene. CDR3 length equals 14 residues.

The chain couples TRBV12-3 or TRBV12-4 to TRBJ1-2, with 8 bases aligning to TRBD1. The TCR sequence derives from a female donor with Graves disease. The material was peripheral blood mononuclear cells (PBMCs), obtained when the disease was refractory, from a patient treated with antithyroid drugs. The DNA for the CDR3 is TGTGCCAGCAGCCCCTCGACAGGGGTCTATGGCTACACCTTC. It encodes CASSPSTGVYGYTF.